This TCR beta chain was observed in a study of a mutant IDH1 vaccine in newly diagnosed glioma (dated by TCRdb to about 2021). Background for the entire study: Vaccination started 4-6 weeks after radiotherapy alone, or was given together with temozolomide cycles in the groups whose treatment included chemotherapy. Of the roughly 32 patients who were treated, about 62% were male and around 40% were female, and the mean age was about 40 years. Prior to enrollment, patients had been given standard therapy consisting of radiotherapy alone, temozolomide alone, or radiochemotherapy with temozolomide, with the combination given to most patients. Visit V12 was the week-35 safety follow-up and visit V13 was the week-47 end of study. Peripheral blood was drawn at six visits: V03 (baseline), V05, V07, V10, V12 and V13. Longitudinal TCRB deep sequencing was performed for around 23 treated patients wherever samples were available for exploratory analyses.

CDR1 and CDR2, per the germline V gene, are MGHRA and YSYEKL. The junction shows trimming of 1 base on V and 1 base on J, plus 7 bases between the germline ends. The CDR3 sequence holds 14 residues, the cysteine and phenylalanine included. Of all the DNA, just the CDR3 is kept, 42 bases in frame from base 1. What the authors observed across the whole study: It was noted by the authors that analyses of patient blood samples could not be reproduced owing to sample limitations. Availability determined which PBMC samples were chosen for TCRB deep sequencing. Changes in the top peripheral T cell clonotypes picked up by TCRB sequencing did not appear to be linked to pseudoprogression. Across multiple MHC alleles, vaccine-induced immune responses were seen in around 94% of patients.

On this clone: What antigen it recognizes has not been identified. One base away there is no much larger clone; base qualities are not given.

The sample's time point label is to be understood as: week 47, end of study. Each vaccine dose was 300 ug of a 20-mer mutant IDH1 peptide in Montanide, given subcutaneously with topical imiquimod. Patients received eight vaccinations in weeks 1, 3, 5, 7, 11, 15, 19 and 23, corresponding to visits V03 through V10. Donors had newly diagnosed WHO grade 3 or 4 IDH1-mutant astrocytomas with loss of nuclear ATRX. The samples were drawn from NOA16, a multicentre, single-arm, open-label phase I trial in Germany that tested a mutant IDH1 peptide vaccine in humans for the first time. Genomic DNA for TCRB sequencing was extracted from EDTA blood using the DNeasy Blood and Tissue Kit. Receptor libraries were prepared by the immunoSEQ multiplex PCR assay. Rearranged TCR beta chain sequences were amplified using the hsTCRB Kit according to the manufacturer's protocol. TCRB libraries were sequenced on an Illumina MiSeq. Per the source publication's procedure: The proprietary platform of the kit vendor was used for demultiplexing, trimming and gene mapping. TCRdb limited this immuneACCESS table to in-frame rearrangements with V and J called. A share of clones is missing; checked studies link under half to unresolved V genes, and the rest is unexplained. V and J calls and clone size are copied from that table; D and trimming were computed from the DNA. Within this sample are about 84,000 clones, with 75% to 90% of them counted one time only. Clones ranked in the top ten supply around 5% of the sample.

Recombination linked TRBV4-1 to TRBJ1-1, with the D segment identity uncertain. The starting material was PBMCs, obtained from a glioma patient whose treatment included an IDH1 peptide vaccine. This receptor was obtained from a man in his forties or fifties with glioma. The CDR3 here reads CASSQGRENTEAFF. The DNA sequence follows: TGCGCCAGCAGCCAAGGTAGGGAGAACACTGAAGCTTTCTTT.